Below, 24 T cell receptor beta chains from the same sample are listed, as sequenced in a study of CD8+ T cells in alopecia areata. As the sequencing template, cDNA was produced by extracting RNA and reverse transcribing it. Here immunoSEQ multiplex PCR was the method, and the copy in TCRdb shows in-frame clones only, minus some. Of about 150,000 clones listed, around 50% are singletons. The sequenced material came from CD4+ T cells sorted from blood. The source of these receptors is a human donor with alopecia areata.

The chain employs TRBV19 and TRBJ2-5; D perhaps matches TRBD1 (6 bases). The CDR3 loop spans 14 amino acids. The V gene's germline CDR1 is LNHDA and CDR2 SQIVND (reference sequence). V shed 2 bases and J shed 5 bases, with 12 bases lying between them. The CDR3 region is CASSISRGRETQYF. CDR3 in DNA: TGTGCCAGTAGTATAAGCAGGGGTCGGGAGACCCAGTACTTC.

CDR3 sequence (DNA): TGTGCCAGCTCACCACCGAGCATTATGGAGACCCAGTACTTC. Encoded protein: CASSPPSIMETQYF. The V and J genes are TRBV18 and TRBJ2-5; D gene uncertain. This CDR3 has 14 residues. Looked up from germline, CDR1 is KGHSH and CDR2 is LQKENI. V was clipped by 0 bases and J by 5 bases, with 10 bases between them.

The gene calls are TRBV4-1 and TRBJ2-3; 12 nucleotides agree with TRBD2. Germline values: CDR1 MGHRA, CDR2 YSYEKL. J gave up 3 bases and V 5 bases, and 6 bases lay outside the gene matches. This CDR3 is 16 amino acids long. The CDR3 DNA is TGCGCCAGCAGCTACAGGACTAGCGGGAATACAGATACGCAGTATTTT. The encoded protein is CASSYRTSGNTDTQYF.

In this sample, this clone turned up a few times. V and J are TRBV11-2 and TRBJ1-4; tentative D call: TRBD1 (6 bases). The CDR3 totals 15 residues. Trimming cost V 7 bases and J 7 bases, with 19 bases left between them. CDR1 is SGHAT, CDR2 FQNNGV, per germline. The chain's CDR3 is CASNDFGGQGEKLFF. In DNA, the CDR3 is TGTGCCAGCAACGATTTCGGGGGGCAGGGTGAAAAACTGTTTTTT.

The chain has TRBV4-1 and TRBJ2-5; possible D gene TRBD1, 5 bases. Trimming removed 5 bases at V and 5 bases at J, with 12 bases between. The CDR3 consists of 13 residues. Looked up from germline, CDR1 is MGHRA and CDR2 is YSYEKL. The chain's CDR3 is CASSYQGPETQYF. CDR3 bases: TGCGCCAGCAGCTACCAGGGCCCGGAGACCCAGTACTTC.

The CDR3 sequence: CSVQESTGELFF. The CDR3 DNA is TGCAGCGTCCAAGAGAGCACCGGGGAGCTGTTTTTT. This chain links TRBV29-1 with TRBJ2-2; D not resolved. Trimming took off 6 bases at V and 4 bases at J, with 9 bases between the two ends. The length of the CDR3 is 12 residues. The germline V gene has CDR1 SQVTM and CDR2 ANQGSEA.

This clone was seen a handful of times. The V call is TRBV5-1, the J call TRBJ2-6, with 8 bases matching TRBD1. Germline V gives CDR1 SGHRS, CDR2 YFSETQ. V shed 4 bases, J shed 0 bases, and the junction held 6 bases outside the gene matches. The CDR3 has 17 amino acids. CDR3 bases: TGCGCCAGCAGCCCGGGACAGGTACTCTCTGGGGCCAACGTCCTGACTTTC. The encoded protein is CASSPGQVLSGANVLTF.

On this clone itself: The junction differs from germline at one of its ends, possibly a read error. The chain couples TRBV7-7 to TRBJ2-3; D is unclear. CDR3 length: 13 amino acids. Germline V CDR1 and CDR2: SSHAT, FNYEAQ (reference sequence). CDR3 nucleotides: TGTGCTAGCAGCGCCGTCCCAAGAGATACGCAGTATTTT. It specifies CASSAVPRDTQYF.

The rearrangement joins TRBV6-6 to TRBJ2-3, with D hard to call. CDR1 and CDR2 from the germline V gene are MNHNY and SVGAGI (reference sequence). This CDR3 region has 14 residues. V lost 7 bases and J lost 2, with 13 bases in between. This CDR3 reads CASKFWGNTDTQYF. The CDR3 bases are TGTGCCAGCAAGTTCTGGGGTAACACAGATACGCAGTATTTT.

This chain joins TRBV5-1 and TRBJ1-3; D unresolved. In germline, CDR1 is SGHRS, CDR2 YFSETQ. This CDR3 comprises 16 residues. Trimming cost V 4 bases and J 0 bases, with 14 bases left between them. CDR3 nucleotide sequence: TGCGCCAGCAGCGTGGCCGGACGGGACTCTGGAAACACCATATATTTT. The encoded protein is CASSVAGRDSGNTIYF.

The rearrangement joins TRBV5-1 to TRBJ1-1, with unresolved D. The CDR3 loop spans 17 amino acids. The ends were cut back, 4 bases at V and 5 bases at J, with 24 bases in the middle. The germline CDR1 and CDR2 sequences are SGHRS and YFSETQ. CDR3 coding DNA: TGCGCCAGCAGCCCTAGGACGCAAGGGATCGGTGGTACTGAAGCTTTCTTT. Protein sequence: CASSPRTQGIGGTEAFF.

This rearrangement joins TRBV29-1 to TRBJ1-4; 8 bases line up with TRBD1. V was clipped by 6 bases and J by 5 bases; unmatched bases: 8. Germline CDR1 reads SQVTM; CDR2 reads ANQGSEA. The length of the CDR3 is 14 residues. The CDR3 protein is CSVSKGQVNEKLFF. CDR3 coding DNA: TGCAGCGTGTCCAAGGGACAGGTGAATGAAAAACTGTTTTTT.

This clone occurred a few times. This chain joins TRBV19 and TRBJ1-1, with 8 bases matching TRBD1. Trimming cost V 1 base and J 6 bases; bases outside gene matches: 4. The CDR3 sequence is 14 residues long. Germline loops: CDR1 LNHDA, CDR2 SQIVND (reference sequence). CDR3 DNA: TGTGCCAGTAGTATAGGACAGGGGCTGCCTGAAGCTTTCTTT. Amino acids: CASSIGQGLPEAFF.

This clone was observed a few times. The CDR3 bases are TGCAGCGTTGCGCGGGGGCCAGAGACCCAGTACTTC. Translating it yields CSVARGPETQYF. The J gene is TRBJ2-5, the V gene TRBV29-1; tentatively, D is TRBD2 (7 bases). Between the trimmed V and J ends, which lost 4 bases and 4 bases, there was a span of 10 bases. The CDR3 covers 12 residues. CDR1 SQVTM and CDR2 ANQGSEA come from the germline V gene.

The chain links TRBV30 to TRBJ2-2, with D perhaps matching TRBD2 (5 bases). This CDR3 region has 13 residues. From germline, CDR1 is GTSNPN and CDR2 SVGIG (reference sequence). Trimming cost V 2 bases and J 4 bases, with 8 bases left between them. The CDR3 sequence is CAWSLAPTGELFF. CDR3 coding DNA: TGTGCCTGGAGTCTAGCCCCCACCGGGGAGCTGTTTTTT. Based on the CDR3 plus reference TRBV30 and TRBJ2-2, the full variable domain is SQTIHQWPATLVQPVGSPLSLECTVEGTSNPNLYWYRQAAGRGLQLLFYSVGIGQISSEVPQNLSASRPQDRQFILSSKKLLLSDSGFYLCAWSLAPTGELFFGEGSRLTVL.

The genes are TRBV7-9 and TRBJ1-1; maybe TRBD1 (5 bases). CDR1 is SEHNR, CDR2 FQNEAQ, per germline (reference sequence). The CDR3 has 16 residues. Trimming removed 4 bases from V and 6 bases from J, with 21 bases in between. CDR3 nucleotides: TGTGCCAGCAGCTCATCAGGGACGGCGGGTGGAGCTGAAGCTTTCTTT. Its translation: CASSSSGTAGGAEAFF.

V usage is TRBV27 and J usage is TRBJ2-7, with 7 bases aligning to TRBD1. The CDR3 length is 13 residues. With 2 bases clipped from V and 7 bases from J, the junction kept 5 bases outside the gene matches. Germline V gives CDR1 MNHEY, CDR2 SMNVEV (reference sequence). This CDR3 reads CASSLTPQGEQYF. In DNA form, the CDR3 reads TGTGCCAGCAGTTTAACCCCACAGGGGGAGCAGTACTTC.

The table lists this clone with a few counts. The CDR3 loop is CASSFLTFIAGLRPYEQYF. The CDR3 bases are TGCGCCAGCAGCTTTCTCACTTTCATAGCGGGACTAAGACCCTACGAGCAGTACTTC. The chain carries TRBV5-1 and TRBJ2-7; 8 bases are shared with TRBD2. The CDR3 runs to 19 residues. Germline V gene data show CDR1 as SGHRS and CDR2 as YFSETQ. The V and J ends lost 2 bases and 2 bases, in that order; junction bases with no gene match: 18. The full variable domain, rest sourced from reference TRBV5-1 and TRBJ2-7, is KAGVTQTPRYLIKTRGQQVTLSCSPISGHRSVSWYQQTPGQGLQFLFEYFSETQRNKGNFPGRFSGRQFSNSRSEMNVSTLELGDSALYLCASSFLTFIAGLRPYEQYFGPGTRLTVT.

This clone was found a few times. V usage is TRBV7-9 and J usage is TRBJ2-2; the match to TRBD2 covers 7 bases. After removal of 5 bases from V and 9 bases from J, the junction contained 12 bases not matched to a gene. The germline V gene has CDR1 SEHNR and CDR2 FQNEAQ (reference sequence). This CDR3 spans 15 amino acids. The CDR3 here is CASSLSGEGLRELFF. The CDR3 region has the DNA TGTGCCAGCAGCCTCAGCGGGGAGGGCCTTCGGGAGCTGTTTTTT.

This chain uses TRBV29-1 with TRBJ2-7; 14 bases fit TRBD2. CDR1 is SQVTM, CDR2 ANQGSEA, per germline. CDR3 size: 16 residues. The ends lost 5 bases at V and 3 bases at J; junction bases unmatched: 9. CDR3: CSVLRLAGGQIYEQYF. The CDR3 DNA sequence: TGCAGCGTTCTCAGACTAGCGGGAGGGCAAATCTACGAGCAGTACTTC.

V is TRBV20-1 and J is TRBJ2-7; no reliable D call. The CDR3 consists of 11 residues. Per the germline V gene, CDR1 is DFQATT and CDR2 is SNEGSKA (reference sequence). V was pared by 3 bases and J by 6 bases, with 9 bases between. The CDR3 is CSARKQLEQYF. For the CDR3, the DNA is TGCAGTGCTAGGAAACAGCTCGAGCAGTACTTC.

The chain employs TRBV6-5 and TRBJ2-2, with 9 bases that match TRBD1. Germline CDR1 and CDR2: MNHEY and SVGAGI. This CDR3 region has 15 residues. With 7 bases clipped from V and 7 bases from J, the junction kept 10 bases outside the gene matches. Here the CDR3 reads CASTYLMTGGGELFF. The DNA of the CDR3 is TGTGCCAGCACCTATCTGATGACAGGGGGCGGGGAGCTGTTTTTT.

This clone appeared a few times. The rearrangement uses TRBV28 and TRBJ2-1; D is unresolved. Looked up from germline, CDR1 is MDHEN and CDR2 is SYDVKM. This CDR3 is 15 amino acids long. The ends were cut back, 2 bases at V and 5 bases at J, with 13 bases in the middle. CDR3 region: CASSLGLGGNNEQFF. The CDR3 bases are TGTGCCAGCAGTTTAGGTTTAGGTGGAAACAATGAGCAGTTCTTC.

The CDR3: CSVLGGAYEQYF. In DNA, the CDR3 is TGCAGCGTTCTCGGGGGGGCCTACGAGCAGTACTTC. The J gene is TRBJ2-7, the V gene TRBV29-1; TRBD2 matches at 8 bases. The CDR3 covers 12 residues. Germline values: CDR1 SQVTM, CDR2 ANQGSEA. The junction had 2 bases not matched to a gene; V was cut back by 5 bases and J by 2 bases.